Following are 27 T cell receptor beta chains from one sample sequenced in a study of monozygotic twins with inflammatory bowel disease. For each CDR3 protein, TCRdb gives one entry from its re-call of the 5' RACE reads, without DNA. This sample's table reports 110,000 to 150,000 distinct CDR3 sequences. Sample: blood. The receptors stem from a human donor with ulcerative colitis or Crohn's disease, or a healthy co-twin of an affected twin (not recorded which).

This chain's CDR3 is CASKRDTGELFF. This chain connects TRBV2 to TRBJ2-2; TCRdb gives TRBD2 as the D gene, but with no DNA this cannot be confirmed. Germline CDR1 reads SNHLY; CDR2 reads FYNNEI. This CDR3 contains 12 residues.

The CDR3 here is CAISESKDQPQHF. The chain combines TRBV10-3 with TRBJ1-5. The CDR3 totals 13 residues. Germline CDR1 reads ENHRY; CDR2 reads SYGVKD.

The chain has TRBV2 and TRBJ1-2; TCRdb gives TRBD1 as the D gene, but with no DNA this cannot be confirmed. CDR1 and CDR2 (germline): SNHLY, FYNNEI. The CDR3 is made up of 15 amino acids. This CDR3 is CASSWDRGRDYGYTF.

The chain carries TRBV27 and TRBJ2-2; absent DNA, TCRdb's TRBD1 call cannot be checked. This CDR3 has 15 amino acids. Germline CDR1 MNHEY, CDR2 SMNVEV (reference sequence). The CDR3 here is CASSPWTGLIGELFF.

The chain couples TRBV10-3 to TRBJ2-6; no DNA is available, so the TRBD2 call from TCRdb remains unchecked. The germline V gene has CDR1 ENHRY and CDR2 SYGVKD. The CDR3 contains 17 residues. The CDR3 here is CAISEGLEGSGANVLTF.

The chain has TRBV6-1 and TRBJ2-7; TCRdb's assignment of TRBD1 cannot be checked, as there is no DNA. The CDR3 has 15 amino acids. The germline gives CDR1 MNHNS, CDR2 SASEGT. The CDR3 loop reads CASSGPGQGSYEQYF.

The V gene is TRBV20-1, the J gene TRBJ2-7. CDR3 length equals 16 residues. Germline V gives CDR1 DFQATT, CDR2 SNEGSKA (reference sequence). The chain's CDR3 is CSARDRLAAPSYEQYF.

The V gene is TRBV7-7, the J gene TRBJ2-1. The CDR3 is made up of 15 amino acids. Germline values: CDR1 SSHAT, CDR2 FNYEAQ (reference sequence). CDR3 in amino acids: CASSLDRTTYNEQFF. The complete variable domain, with remaining parts taken from reference TRBV7-7 and TRBJ2-1, reads GAGVSQSPRYKVTKRGQDVTLRCDPISSHATLYWYQQALGQGPEFLTYFNYEAQPDKSGLPSDRFSAERPEGSISTLTIQRTEQRDSAMYRCASSLDRTTYNEQFFGPGTRLTVL.

The chain recombines TRBV2 with TRBJ2-1; with no DNA, the TCRdb D assignment of TRBD2 cannot be verified. This CDR3 has 15 amino acids. Germline-derived CDR1 and CDR2 are SNHLY and FYNNEI. The CDR3 sequence is CASSEGVAGIFEQFF.

This rearrangement joins TRBV28 to TRBJ2-6; absent DNA, TCRdb's TRBD1 call cannot be checked. This CDR3 region has 19 residues. CDR1 is MDHEN, CDR2 SYDVKM, per germline. The CDR3 sequence: CASSSLRTGGYPGANVLTF.

The chain links TRBV30 to TRBJ1-2; TCRdb lists TRBD1, though no DNA is available to test this call. Germline V gene lookup returns CDR1 GTSNPN and CDR2 SVGIG (reference sequence). This CDR3 is built from 15 residues. This CDR3 is CAWRHEGQANYGYTF.

The V and J genes are TRBV27 and TRBJ2-5; TCRdb designates TRBD1, a call that cannot be tested without DNA. Per germline, CDR1 MNHEY and CDR2 SMNVEV (reference sequence). The CDR3 sequence is 15 residues long. CDR3 loop: CASRRADRDGETQYF.

The gene calls are TRBV3-1 and TRBJ1-2; TCRdb outputs TRBD1, but without DNA this stays unchecked. CDR3 length: 18 residues. Germline CDR1 reads LGHDT; CDR2 reads YNNKEL (reference sequence). CDR3 region: CASSSHGTGGWVNYGYTF.

This chain connects TRBV5-1 to TRBJ2-7; with no DNA, the TCRdb D assignment of TRBD1 cannot be verified. The CDR3 has 14 residues. CDR1 and CDR2 (germline): SGHRS, YFSETQ. The CDR3 protein is CASSPGDGLYEQYF.

The chain uses TRBV7-3 and TRBJ1-4; the TCRdb D gene call, TRBD1, has no DNA to confirm it. The CDR3 consists of 15 residues. Germline CDR1 is SGHTA and CDR2 is FQGTGA. This CDR3 is CASSFTTPFYEKLFF.

This chain connects TRBV9 to TRBJ2-1; TCRdb outputs TRBD2, but without DNA this stays unchecked. Germline V lookup: CDR1 SGDLS, CDR2 YYNGEE. The CDR3 extends over 17 amino acids. CDR3 sequence: CASSVAASGGVFNEQFF.

The rearrangement joins TRBV9 to TRBJ2-1; TCRdb designates TRBD1, a call that cannot be tested without DNA. Looked up from germline, CDR1 is SGDLS and CDR2 is YYNGEE. This CDR3 has 16 residues. The CDR3 loop reads CASSVGRQGASNEQFF.

This chain uses TRBV18 with TRBJ1-3. This CDR3 is built from 13 residues. The germline V gene encodes CDR1 KGHSH and CDR2 LQKENI. CDR3 sequence reads: CASSTGSGNTIYF.

The rearrangement uses TRBV9 and TRBJ2-1. This CDR3 has 12 amino acids. Germline CDR1 SGDLS, CDR2 YYNGEE. The CDR3 protein is CASSPQENEQFF.

The rearrangement links TRBV5-4 to TRBJ1-1; the TCRdb call, TRBD1, lacks DNA for checking. CDR1 and CDR2 from the germline V gene are SGHNT and YYREEE (reference sequence). The CDR3 is 14 residues long. The CDR3 spells CASSSGTANTEAFF.

This sequence joins TRBV20-1 and TRBJ2-5; TCRdb returns TRBD1, unconfirmable since there is no DNA. The CDR3 totals 13 residues. CDR1 is DFQATT and CDR2 is SNEGSKA in the germline V gene (reference sequence). The CDR3 here is CSAGDTLRETQCF.

The V gene is TRBV28, the J gene TRBJ1-2; with no DNA, the TCRdb D assignment of TRBD1 cannot be verified. The CDR3 spans 13 residues. Germline-derived CDR1 and CDR2 are MDHEN and SYDVKM. The CDR3 region is CASRTGGGYGYTF.

This chain links TRBV6-1 with TRBJ2-1; TCRdb reports TRBD2, a call that lacks DNA to check it against. Germline loops: CDR1 MNHNS, CDR2 SASEGT. The CDR3 has 15 amino acids. This chain's CDR3 is CASRPRDSLYNEQFF.

The rearrangement joins TRBV11-3 to TRBJ2-7. The CDR3 loop spans 15 amino acids. Germline V lookup: CDR1 SGHNT, CDR2 YENEEA. The CDR3 is CASSLKAGISYEQYF. Complete variable domain (other parts from reference TRBV11-3 and TRBJ2-7): EAGVVQSPRYKIIEKKQPVAFWCNPISGHNTLYWYLQNLGQGPELLIRYENEEAVDDSQLPKDRFSAERLKGVDSTLKIQPAELGDSAVYLCASSLKAGISYEQYFGPGTRLTVT.

V is TRBV6-2 or TRBV6-3 and J is TRBJ2-1; TCRdb gives TRBD2 as the D gene, but with no DNA this cannot be confirmed. Germline loops: CDR1 MNHEY, CDR2 SVGEGT. The CDR3 spans 15 residues. The CDR3 here is CASSYSPSSYNEQFF.

The CDR3 loop is CASSSRLAGGPGQQFF. V usage is TRBV7-2 and J usage is TRBJ2-1; TCRdb's D call of TRBD2 is untestable without DNA. Germline CDR1 and CDR2: SGHTA and FQGNSA. CDR3 length equals 16 residues. The whole variable domain, remainder taken from reference TRBV7-2 and TRBJ2-1, is GAGVSQSPSNKVTEKGKDVELRCDPISGHTALYWYRQSLGQGLEFLIYFQGNSAPDKSGLPSDRFSAERTGGSVSTLTIQRTQQEDSAVYLCASSSRLAGGPGQQFFGPGTRLTVL.

The chain uses TRBV11-2 and TRBJ2-7; TCRdb picks TRBD1, but there is no DNA to check that call. Germline V gene sequence: CDR1 SGHAT, CDR2 FQNNGV. The CDR3 has 15 residues. CDR3 sequence: CASSADQGVTYEQYF.